This T cell receptor (beta chain) was found in a study of regulatory T cells in long-lasting Graves disease. Looking at the study overall: Newly diagnosed Graves' patients had taken antithyroid drugs under 3 months.

Germline V CDR1 and CDR2: SGHDN, FVKESK. V shed 5 bases and J 6 bases; nucleotides not matched to a gene: 9. The CDR3 extends over 15 amino acids. At least ten counts were recorded for this clonotype. The time point is: newly diagnosed GD, antithyroid drugs for less than 3 months. The TCR library used RNA extracted from PBMCs. With iRepertoire HTBI primers and Arm-PCR of CDR3 regions, TCR beta libraries were built. MiXCR, applied by TCRdb to the multiplex PCR reads, yields one record per CDR3 protein. The data hold hundreds of thousands of distinct CDR3 sequences, with roughly 13% observed a single time. The data also belong to a second study, concerning T cells in Graves' hyperthyroidism and ophthalmopathy. As that report states: A lack of ophthalmopathy progression within 18 months defined stable Graves' hyperthyroidism. First-round RT-PCR with HTBI primers amplified the TCR CDR3 region. Blood also held most thyroid clonotypes expanded beyond 0.001.

This chain connects TRBV14 to TRBJ2-3; TRBD2 agrees at 9 bases. The specimen comprised peripheral blood mononuclear cells (PBMCs), sampled at new diagnosis, from a patient treated with antithyroid drugs. The sequence was obtained from a man aged 25-40 years with Graves disease. CDR3 in amino acids: CASSAETSGPDTQYF. CDR3 DNA: TGTGCCAGCAGCGCCGAGACTAGCGGCCCTGATACGCAGTATTTT.